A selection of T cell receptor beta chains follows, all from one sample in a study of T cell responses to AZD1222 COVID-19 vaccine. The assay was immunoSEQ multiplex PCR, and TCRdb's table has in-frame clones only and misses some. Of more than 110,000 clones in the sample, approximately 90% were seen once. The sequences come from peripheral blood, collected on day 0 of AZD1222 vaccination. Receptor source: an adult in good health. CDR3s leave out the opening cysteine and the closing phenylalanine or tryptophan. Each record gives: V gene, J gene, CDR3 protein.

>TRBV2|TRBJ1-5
ASSEYSAGVQPQH
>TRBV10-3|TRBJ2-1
AISSQERSYNEQF
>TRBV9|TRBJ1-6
ASNKNSYNSPLH
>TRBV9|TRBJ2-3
ASSAGTSGYTDTQY
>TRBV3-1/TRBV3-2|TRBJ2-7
ASSNPLSGPYEQY
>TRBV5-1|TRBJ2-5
ASRGFPRETQY
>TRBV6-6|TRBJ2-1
ASIAGTLNNEQF
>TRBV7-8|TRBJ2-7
ASSSGTGDEQY
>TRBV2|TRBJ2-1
AARTSGRNEQF
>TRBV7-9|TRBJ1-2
ASSRRQDGYT
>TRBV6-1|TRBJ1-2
ASSEQGRWVDGYT
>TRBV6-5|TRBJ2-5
ASRPTGLETQY
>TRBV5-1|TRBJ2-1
ARRRGDLNNEQF
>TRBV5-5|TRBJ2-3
ASSLGSGGLTDTQY
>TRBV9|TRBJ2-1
ASSHIPRLSSYNEQF
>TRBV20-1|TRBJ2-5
SAGVETQY
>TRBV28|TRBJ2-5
ASSLIGTGGWETQY